These T cell receptor beta chains were read from a single sample in a study of cytomegalovirus exposure and HLA in healthy donors. Clones were sequenced by immunoSEQ multiplex PCR, and TCRdb holds only the in-frame ones, with some missing. Of roughly 100,000 clones detected, roughly 85% appear once; the ten largest clones hold 2% to 3%. Sequencing input: PBMCs. All receptors come from a man in his forties in good health and CMV-seronegative. The CDR3 runs from the conserved cysteine through the conserved F or W. D genes are given only for firm matches. The size entry is marked missing in some rows and otherwise reads once, few, many or a size class.

j_call,clone_size,d_call,v_call,cdr3_aa,cdr3_nt
TRBJ1-6,NA,NA,TRBV18,CASSPGSSYNSPLHF,TGTGCCAGCTCACCGGGGAGCTCCTATAATTCACCCCTCCACTTT
TRBJ1-6,NA,NA,TRBV5-1,CASSLVTQGTDSPLHF,TGCGCCAGCAGCTTGGTAACCCAGGGAACCGATTCACCCCTCCACTTT
TRBJ2-1,NA,TRBD2,TRBV7-2,CASGLVSGAENEQFF,TGTGCCAGCGGCTTAGTTAGCGGGGCTGAGAATGAGCAGTTCTTC
TRBJ1-2,NA,TRBD1,TRBV9,CASSVWDRGSGYTF,TGTGCCAGCAGCGTATGGGACAGGGGTTCGGGCTACACCTTC
TRBJ1-1,NA,NA,TRBV30,CAWSGANTEAFF,TGTGCCTGGAGTGGGGCGAACACTGAAGCTTTCTTT
TRBJ2-7,NA,NA,TRBV6-5,CASSYGQSAYEQYF,TGTGCCAGCAGTTACGGACAGAGCGCCTACGAGCAGTACTTC
TRBJ1-5,once,NA,TRBV5-1,CASSPTGTYSNQPQHF,TGCGCCAGCAGTCCGACCGGGACTTATAGCAATCAGCCCCAGCATTTT
TRBJ2-7,NA,TRBD2,TRBV5-1,CASRTSGGAFYEQYF,TGCGCCAGCAGGACGAGCGGGGGTGCGTTCTACGAGCAGTACTTC
TRBJ2-7,NA,NA,TRBV2,CASSYSLYEQYF,TGTGCCAGCAGCTATAGTCTGTACGAGCAGTACTTC
TRBJ1-2,NA,TRBD1,TRBV5-1,CASSLGARTGSGWGYTF,TGCGCCAGCAGCTTGGGGGCTCGGACAGGGAGCGGCTGGGGCTACACCTTC
TRBJ1-2,NA,NA,TRBV30,CAWSLTGTIRYGYTF,TGTGCCTGGAGCCTTACCGGGACAATCCGTTATGGCTACACCTTC
TRBJ1-6,NA,TRBD1,TRBV7-2,CATGTGNSPLHF,TGTGCCACAGGGACAGGAAATTCACCCCTCCACTTT
TRBJ2-1,few,NA,TRBV28,CASSLDSTDDEQFF,TGTGCCAGCAGCTTGGACAGTACGGATGATGAGCAGTTCTTC
TRBJ1-5,once,TRBD1,TRBV10-3,CAISGTGGNQPQHF,TGTGCCATCAGCGGGACAGGGGGCAATCAGCCCCAGCATTTT
TRBJ1-4,NA,NA,TRBV5-4,CASSSMGAHATNEKLFF,TGTGCCAGCAGCTCAATGGGGGCACATGCAACTAATGAAAAACTGTTTTTT
TRBJ2-5,NA,TRBD2,TRBV9,CASSALAGGQETQYF,TGTGCCAGCAGCGCCCTGGCGGGGGGGCAAGAGACCCAGTACTTC
TRBJ2-1,few,TRBD2,TRBV4-1,CASSQGPGGPNEQFF,TGCGCCAGCAGCCAAGGACCGGGGGGGCCCAATGAGCAGTTCTTC
TRBJ1-6,NA,NA,TRBV2,CASSDRGWGTNSPLHF,TGTGCCAGCAGTGATAGGGGCTGGGGCACAAATTCACCCCTCCACTTT
TRBJ1-2,NA,NA,TRBV30,CAWSGFYGCTF,TGTGCCTGGAGCGGGTTCTATGGCTGCACCTTC
TRBJ1-1,NA,NA,TRBV27,CASSNREATEAFF,TGTGCCAGCAGTAATAGGGAGGCCACTGAAGCTTTCTTT
TRBJ2-7,NA,NA,TRBV10-3,CAISEPGSRAYEQYF,TGTGCCATCAGTGAGCCCGGGTCCAGGGCCTACGAGCAGTACTTC
TRBJ1-5,NA,TRBD1,TRBV7-9,CASSSDRDNQPQHF,TGTGCCAGCAGCTCAGACAGGGACAATCAGCCCCAGCATTTT
TRBJ1-2,NA,TRBD1,TRBV6-5,CASQTGGGCGYTF,TGTGCCAGCCAAACAGGGGGCGGTTGTGGCTACACCTTC
TRBJ1-2,once,NA,TRBV5-1,CASSFGEDYGYTF,TGCGCCAGCAGCTTTGGAGAAGACTATGGCTACACCTTC
TRBJ2-7,NA,TRBD1,TRBV11-2,CASSDRDRISYEQYF,TGTGCCAGCAGCGACCGGGACAGGATTTCCTACGAGCAGTACTTC
TRBJ2-7,NA,TRBD1,TRBV27,CASSLPDRAYEQYF,TGTGCCAGCAGTTTACCGGACAGGGCCTACGAGCAGTACTTC
TRBJ1-6,once,NA,TRBV2,CAGQTGDYNSPLHF,TGTGCCGGACAGACAGGCGACTATAATTCACCCCTCCACTTT
TRBJ2-3,few,TRBD2,TRBV19,CASSMGAGERTDTQYF,TGTGCCAGTAGTATGGGTGCGGGGGAGCGCACAGATACGCAGTATTTT
TRBJ1-5,NA,NA,TRBV18,CASSPARSSYSNQPQHF,TGTGCCAGCTCACCGGCACGGAGCTCTTATAGCAATCAGCCCCAGCATTTT
TRBJ2-3,NA,NA,TRBV6-5,CASSALVPVPDTQYF,TGTGCCAGCAGTGCCCTAGTTCCGGTCCCAGATACGCAGTATTTT
TRBJ1-2,NA,NA,TRBV7-3,CASSPSQLRGLGYTF,TGTGCCAGCAGCCCCTCCCAGTTAAGGGGACTTGGCTACACCTTC
TRBJ1-5,NA,TRBD1,TRBV7-9,CASSNDRDRGNQPQHF,TGTGCCAGCAGCAACGACCGGGACAGGGGCAATCAGCCCCAGCATTTT
TRBJ1-3,NA,TRBD1,TRBV5-1,CASSSGQGGNTIYF,TGCGCCAGCAGTTCGGGACAGGGAGGAAACACCATATATTTT
TRBJ2-7,NA,NA,TRBV18,CASSLRGISYEQYF,TGTGCCAGCTCACTTCGGGGGATCTCCTACGAGCAGTACTTC
TRBJ2-2,NA,NA,TRBV7-2,CASSRDSLVSTGELFF,TGTGCCAGCAGCAGAGACAGTCTTGTATCTACCGGGGAGCTGTTTTTT
TRBJ2-3,NA,TRBD1,TRBV7-2,CASSLVGTGGADTQYF,TGTGCCAGCAGCTTAGTTGGGACAGGGGGGGCAGATACGCAGTATTTT
TRBJ1-1,NA,TRBD1,TRBV5-4,CASSVPTGGRDTEAFF,TGTGCCAGCAGCGTACCGACAGGGGGCCGAGACACTGAAGCTTTCTTT
TRBJ2-3,few,NA,TRBV9,CASSVENRRNAQYF,TGTGCCAGCAGCGTAGAGAACAGACGTAATGCGCAGTATTTT
TRBJ1-2,once,NA,TRBV29-1,CSVEDGGWGYTF,TGCAGCGTTGAAGATGGGGGGTGGGGCTACACCTTC
TRBJ1-1,once,NA,TRBV7-9,CASSLRNRSGTEAFF,TGTGCCAGCAGCTTACGGAACAGGTCTGGCACTGAAGCTTTCTTT
TRBJ2-7,NA,NA,TRBV9,CASSVGVGEQYF,TGTGCCAGCAGCGTAGGAGTTGGCGAGCAGTACTTC
TRBJ1-2,once,TRBD1,TRBV6-6,CAGGQGDYGYTF,TGTGCCGGTGGACAGGGCGACTATGGCTACACCTTC
TRBJ2-4,NA,NA,TRBV7-9,CASSLEPWRQPGNIQYF,TGTGCCAGCAGCTTAGAGCCGTGGAGGCAGCCCGGGAACATTCAGTACTTC
TRBJ2-1,NA,TRBD2,TRBV4-1,CASSQGDRGGSYNEQFF,TGCGCCAGCAGCCAAGGAGATCGGGGGGGCTCCTACAATGAGCAGTTCTTC
TRBJ2-7,NA,NA,TRBV23-1,CASSHPGPYEQYF,TGCGCCAGCAGTCACCCGGGTCCCTACGAGCAGTACTTC
TRBJ2-3,NA,TRBD2,TRBV5-6,CASSKLAGVSTDTQYF,TGTGCCAGCAGCAAACTAGCGGGGGTTAGCACAGATACGCAGTATTTT
TRBJ1-6,NA,NA,TRBV13,CASSLRGDNSPLHF,TGTGCCAGCAGCTTGCGAGGAGATAATTCACCCCTCCACTTT
TRBJ2-7,NA,NA,TRBV6-1,CASSDTGIRQYF,TGTGCCAGCAGTGATACAGGGATTCGGCAGTACTTC
TRBJ2-1,NA,NA,TRBV2,CASSEAWGGPGEQFF,TGTGCCAGCAGTGAAGCCTGGGGGGGCCCGGGTGAGCAGTTCTTC
TRBJ2-1,NA,TRBD1,TRBV28,CASRGQGVPYNEQFF,TGTGCCAGCAGGGGACAGGGGGTTCCTTACAATGAGCAGTTCTTC
TRBJ2-7,once,NA,TRBV7-6,CASSKEAGYEQYF,TGTGCCAGCAGCAAAGAGGCGGGTTACGAGCAGTACTTC
TRBJ1-1,NA,TRBD1,TRBV2,CASSSQGAGTEAFF,TGTGCCAGCAGCTCACAGGGGGCTGGGACTGAAGCTTTCTTT
TRBJ2-7,NA,TRBD1,TRBV5-1,CASSLAGQGVSYEQYF,TGCGCCAGCAGCTTGGCCGGACAGGGGGTCTCCTACGAGCAGTACTTC